This paragraph covers one T cell receptor beta chain sequence. In this sample, this clonotype turned up many times. No antigen is known for it. No base-level quality is on record; no much larger clone is a single base apart. This entry comes from a study of T-cell reconstitution after alpha-beta-depleted transplantation in children listed by TCRdb under 2016. Concerning the study at large: The study quantitatively tracked T-cell immune reconstitution after TCRalphabeta/CD19-depleted allogeneic hematopoietic cell transplantation in children using TCR repertoire profiling.

The treatment or condition label here, explained by the study, means: allogeneic hematopoietic cell transplantation with graft depleted of TCRalphabeta T cells and CD19 B cells. The children who served as transplant recipients had been given grafts of TCRalphabeta/CD19-depleted allogeneic hematopoietic cells. From the germline V gene, CDR1 is ENHRY and CDR2 is SYGVKD. The CDR3 spans 14 residues, from the cysteine through the phenylalanine. Of all the DNA, just the CDR3 is kept, 42 bases in frame from base 1. The junction shows trimming of 10 bases on V and 2 bases on J, and the gene matches do not reach 9 bases of it. The study at large found these results: In some patients, the high TCRbeta diversity seen at day 60 was put down to recipient T cells and intrathymic progenitors that had survived conditioning. Over subsequent months, a decline in hyperexpanded clone frequencies was noted, and after one year, T-cell counts and TCRbeta diversity were mostly ascribed to newly produced T cells. About two months after transplant, the apparently early recovery of alphabetaT-cell counts reportedly depended on just several hundred clones that had expanded rapidly and came from non-depleted graft cells.

Library preparation was by PCR. The sequencer was an Illumina HiSeq 2500. To normalize quantification of the TCRbeta repertoire, the TCR libraries were built with molecular barcoding that relied on unique molecular identifiers. TCRdb trimmed the raw reads at Q25, called clones with MiXCR and kept productive beta chains. Duplicate CDR3 protein sequences are folded into a single record with the most common DNA and genes. Across this sample there are 600,000 to 700,000 distinct CDR3 sequences, with around 12% seen only once. About 0.77% of the sample rests with the top ten. Recombination linked TRBV10-3 to TRBJ2-7, and 9 bases in between align with TRBD1. The receptor comes from a girl aged 2-10 years with congenital amegakaryocytic thrombocytopenia, due to receive a stem cell transplant. Sequenced material: PBMCs, taken before TCRalphabeta/CD19-depleted stem cell transplant. The CDR3 sequence is CASFGQGPTYEQYF. The DNA reads TGTGCCAGCTTCGGACAGGGGCCCACCTACGAGCAGTACTTC.